What follows are 17 T cell receptor beta chains derived from one specimen sequenced in a study of T-cell memory formation after mild COVID-19. Via MiXCR, TCRdb re-called the 5' RACE reads, giving one row per CDR3 protein. The profile shows 250,000 to 350,000 distinct CDR3 sequences, roughly 19% of them singletons. Material: PBMCs or a T cell subset sorted from them (not recorded which). All receptors come from a man aged 18 to 29 who had mild COVID-19 (a few samples of this study predate the infection). Cell type and time point are not known.

This clonotype has just a few counts. The chain is built from TRBV27 and TRBJ2-7, with D tentatively TRBD2 (5 bases). CDR3 length: 14 amino acids. Deletions cut 3 bases from V and 4 bases from J, with 13 bases between. CDR1 and CDR2 (germline): MNHEY, SMNVEV (reference sequence). DNA of the CDR3: TGTGCCAGCAGTTTTGGGGTTTCGGGGTACGAGCAGTACGTC. Residues: CASSFGVSGYEQYV.

The V call is TRBV7-6, the J call TRBJ2-2; TRBD1 agrees at 9 bases. The trim removed 0 bases at V and 6 bases at J, leaving 5 bases unmatched. In germline, CDR1 is SGHVS, CDR2 FNYEAQ. This CDR3 comprises 16 residues. Here the CDR3 reads CASSLAVTGGSGELFF. For the CDR3, the DNA is TGTGCCAGCAGCTTAGCGGTGACAGGGGGTTCCGGGGAGCTGTTTTTT.

This chain connects TRBV9 to TRBJ2-7, with D possibly matching TRBD1 (6 bases). Germline CDR1 and CDR2: SGDLS and YYNGEE. V shed 7 bases and J shed 4 bases, with 12 bases lying between them. CDR3 length: 12 residues. The CDR3 bases are TGTGCCAGCGGCCGGGACAAGTACGAGCAGTACTTC. Translating gives CASGRDKYEQYF.

This clonotype has more than one count but fewer than ten. J is TRBJ1-3 and V is TRBV7-9; a weak D match, TRBD1 (5 bases). CDR1 SEHNR and CDR2 FQNEAQ come from the germline V gene (reference sequence). V lost 5 bases and J 4 bases, leaving 15 bases between the germline ends. CDR3 size: 15 residues. The CDR3 DNA reads TGTGCCAGCAGCCCCAGCGGGGGATTGGGAAACACCATATATTTT. This gives the protein CASSPSGGLGNTIYF.

The CDR3 region is CASSLEAYMWTEAFF. CDR3 nucleotide sequence: TGCGCCAGCAGCTTGGAGGCCTATATGTGGACTGAAGCTTTCTTT. The chain joins TRBV5-1 to TRBJ1-1; D unresolved. Trimming cost V 0 bases and J 5 bases, with 14 bases left between them. The germline V gene has CDR1 SGHRS and CDR2 YFSETQ. CDR3 size: 15 residues. Full variable domain (remainder filled in from reference TRBV5-1 and TRBJ1-1): KAGVTQTPRYLIKTRGQQVTLSCSPISGHRSVSWYQQTPGQGLQFLFEYFSETQRNKGNFPGRFSGRQFSNSRSEMNVSTLELGDSALYLCASSLEAYMWTEAFFGQGTRLTVV.

The sample holds a few counts of this clonotype. The CDR3 DNA is TGTGCCAGCAGCCTGGTTATATCGGGGAGGGGGCAGCCCCAGCATTTT. This encodes CASSLVISGRGQPQHF. V gene TRBV5-5 combines with J gene TRBJ1-5; D might be TRBD1 (6 bases). V was pared by 4 bases and J by 7 bases, with 21 bases between. Germline loops: CDR1 SGHKS, CDR2 YYEKEE (reference sequence). There are 16 residues in the CDR3. Combining the CDR3 with reference TRBV5-5 and TRBJ1-5 gives the whole variable domain DAGVTQSPTHLIKTRGQQVTLRCSPISGHKSVSWYQQVLGQGPQFIFQYYEKEERGRGNFPDRFSARQFPNYSSELNVNALLLGDSALYLCASSLVISGRGQPQHFGDGTRLSIL.

V usage is TRBV4-1 and J usage is TRBJ1-3; 7 bases are a match to TRBD1. CDR3 length: 15 amino acids. The V segment lost 4 bases and the J segment 3 bases; nucleotides outside the gene matches: 6. Germline V lookup: CDR1 MGHRA, CDR2 YSYEKL. The CDR3 region has the DNA TGCGCCAGCAGCCTACCGACAGGGCTTGGAAACACCATATATTTT. This gives the protein CASSLPTGLGNTIYF.

Only a few counts were recorded for this clonotype. V gene TRBV7-8 combines with J gene TRBJ2-2; no reliable D call. Germline V gene sequence: CDR1 SGHVS, CDR2 FQNEAQ. V was trimmed by 2 bases and J by 7 bases, leaving 5 bases between them. The CDR3 loop spans 12 amino acids. CDR3 in amino acids: CASSLRVGELFF. The CDR3 nucleotides read TGTGCCAGCAGCTTAAGGGTCGGGGAGCTGTTTTTT.

This clonotype was found many times. V gene TRBV5-6 combines with J gene TRBJ2-5; tentatively, D is TRBD1 or TRBD2 (6 bases each). CDR3 length: 13 amino acids. From germline, CDR1 is SGHDT and CDR2 YYEEEE. Trimming removed 0 bases from V and 5 bases from J, with 8 bases in between. CDR3 region: CASSLAGAETQYF. CDR3 DNA sequence: TGTGCCAGCAGCTTGGCGGGGGCTGAGACCCAGTACTTC.

The chain links TRBV13 to TRBJ2-2; no definite D call. V shed 2 bases and J shed 5 bases, with 6 bases lying between them. The CDR3 extends over 13 amino acids. CDR1 and CDR2 from the germline V gene are PRHDT and FYEKMQ (reference sequence). Written as DNA, the CDR3 is TGTGCCAGCAGCTTACTGATAACCGGGGAGCTGTTTTTT. It encodes CASSLLITGELFF.

This clonotype has just a few counts. This sequence joins TRBV2 and TRBJ2-3, with 7 bases fitting TRBD1. The CDR3 is 14 residues long. CDR1 is SNHLY, CDR2 FYNNEI, per germline. With V trimmed by 6 bases and J by 0 bases, 3 bases remained unmatched. CDR3 coding DNA: TGTGCCAGCAGGAACAGGGGTAGCACAGATACGCAGTATTTT. Protein: CASRNRGSTDTQYF.

This clonotype was observed a handful of times. Relative to the germline gene, one junction end is altered; a read error may explain this. J is TRBJ2-1 and V is TRBV5-1; 7 bases align to TRBD1. The CDR3 is made up of 13 amino acids. CDR1 and CDR2 (germline): SGHRS, YFSETQ. The DNA for the CDR3 is TGTGCCAGCAGCTTGGGACAGTTGAATGAGCAGTTCTTC. The encoded protein is CASSLGQLNEQFF.

The gene calls are TRBV4-3 and TRBJ1-1, with no clear D. CDR3 length equals 14 residues. V lost 0 bases and J 4 bases, leaving 9 bases between the germline ends. Germline CDR1 and CDR2: LGHNA and YSLEER. The CDR3 sequence: CASSQETPCTEAFF. CDR3 nucleotides: TGCGCCAGCAGCCAAGAAACCCCGTGCACTGAAGCTTTCTTT.

The V gene is TRBV6-5, the J gene TRBJ2-7; TRBD1 aligns across 7 bases. From germline, CDR1 is MNHEY and CDR2 SVGAGI. The CDR3 sequence is 14 residues long. J was trimmed by 1 base and V by 8 bases; bases with no gene match: 8. The chain's CDR3 is CASSRGQPSYEQYF. The CDR3 nucleotides read TGTGCCAGCTCCCGGGGACAGCCATCCTACGAGCAGTACTTC.

This clonotype showed up just a few times. The rearrangement joins TRBV28 to TRBJ2-2; D unresolved. The CDR3 sequence is 11 residues long. Germline CDR1 and CDR2: MDHEN and SYDVKM. V was shortened by 9 bases and J by 6 bases, with 8 bases between the two germline ends. DNA of the CDR3: TGTGCCAGGCCATACCCCGGGGAGCTGTTTTTT. This encodes CARPYPGELFF.

The chain recombines TRBV3-1 with TRBJ1-4; D perhaps matches TRBD1 (6 bases). The CDR3 length is 15 residues. The germline CDR1 and CDR2 sequences are LGHDT and YNNKEL (reference sequence). V was pared by 4 bases and J by 6 bases, with 15 bases between. The CDR3 nucleotides read TGTGCCAGCAGCCCCACAGGGTCCAGATATGAAAAACTGTTTTTT. Translated, it gives CASSPTGSRYEKLFF.

This clonotype has a handful of counts. CDR3 nucleotides: TGCGCCAGTCGGGACAGGGGGCCGGAGACCCAGTACTTC. This translates into CASRDRGPETQYF. The J gene is TRBJ2-5, the V gene TRBV10-2; 12 nucleotides align to TRBD1. Germline V CDR1 and CDR2: WSHSY, SAAADI. The CDR3 is 13 amino acids. J lost 5 bases, V lost 9 bases, and 4 bases had no gene match.